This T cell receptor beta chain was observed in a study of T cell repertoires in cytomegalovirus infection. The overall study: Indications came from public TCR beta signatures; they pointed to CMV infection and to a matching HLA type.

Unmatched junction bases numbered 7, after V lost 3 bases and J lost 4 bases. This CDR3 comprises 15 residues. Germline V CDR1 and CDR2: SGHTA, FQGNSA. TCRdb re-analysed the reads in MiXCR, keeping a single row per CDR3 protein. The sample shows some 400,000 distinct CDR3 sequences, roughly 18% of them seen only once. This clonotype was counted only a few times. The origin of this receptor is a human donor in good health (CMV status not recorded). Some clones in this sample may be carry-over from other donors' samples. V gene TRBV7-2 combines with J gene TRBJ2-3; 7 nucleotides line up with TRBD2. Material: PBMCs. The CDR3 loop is CASSLSLAVSDTQYF. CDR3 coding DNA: TGTGCCAGCAGCTTGAGTCTAGCGGTCTCAGATACGCAGTATTTT.